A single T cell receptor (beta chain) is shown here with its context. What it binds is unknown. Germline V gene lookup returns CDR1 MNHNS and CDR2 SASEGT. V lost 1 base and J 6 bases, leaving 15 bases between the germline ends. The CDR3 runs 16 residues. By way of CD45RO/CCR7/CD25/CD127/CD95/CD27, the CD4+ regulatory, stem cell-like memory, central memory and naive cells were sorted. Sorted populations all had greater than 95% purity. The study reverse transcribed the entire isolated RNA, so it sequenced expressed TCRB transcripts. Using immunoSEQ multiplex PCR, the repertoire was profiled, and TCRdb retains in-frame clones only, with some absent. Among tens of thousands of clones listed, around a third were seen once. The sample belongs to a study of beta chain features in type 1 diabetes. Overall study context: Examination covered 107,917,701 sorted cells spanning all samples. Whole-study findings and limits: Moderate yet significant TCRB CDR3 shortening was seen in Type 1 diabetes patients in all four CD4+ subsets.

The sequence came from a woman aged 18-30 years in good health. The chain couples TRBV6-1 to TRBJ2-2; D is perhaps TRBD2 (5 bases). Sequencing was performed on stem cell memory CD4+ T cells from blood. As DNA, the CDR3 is TGTGCCAGCAGTGAAGAACAAAGAGGGCCATCCGGGGAGCTGTTTTTT. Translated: CASSEEQRGPSGELFF.